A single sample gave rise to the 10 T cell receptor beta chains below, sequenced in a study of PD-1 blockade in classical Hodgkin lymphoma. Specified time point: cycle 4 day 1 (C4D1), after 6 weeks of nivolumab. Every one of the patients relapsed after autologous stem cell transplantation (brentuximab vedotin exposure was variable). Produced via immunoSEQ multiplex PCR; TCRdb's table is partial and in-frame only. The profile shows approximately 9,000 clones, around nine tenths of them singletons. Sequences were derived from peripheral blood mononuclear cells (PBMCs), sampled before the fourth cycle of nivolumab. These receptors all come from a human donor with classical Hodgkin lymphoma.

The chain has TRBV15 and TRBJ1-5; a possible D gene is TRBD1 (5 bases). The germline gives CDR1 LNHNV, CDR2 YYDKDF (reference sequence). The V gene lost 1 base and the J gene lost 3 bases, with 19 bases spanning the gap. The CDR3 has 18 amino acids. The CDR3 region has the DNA TGTGCCACCAGCAGAGGGGGTGGTCGGGGCGGAAACAATCAGCCCCAGCATTTT. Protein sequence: CATSRGGGRGGNNQPQHF.

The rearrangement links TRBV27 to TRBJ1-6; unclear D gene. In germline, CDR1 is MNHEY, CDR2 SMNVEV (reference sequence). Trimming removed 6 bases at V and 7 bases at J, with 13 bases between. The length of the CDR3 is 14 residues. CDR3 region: CASSPQRGNSPLHF. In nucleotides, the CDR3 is TGTGCCAGCAGCCCCCAGCGGGGAAATTCACCCCTCCACTTT.

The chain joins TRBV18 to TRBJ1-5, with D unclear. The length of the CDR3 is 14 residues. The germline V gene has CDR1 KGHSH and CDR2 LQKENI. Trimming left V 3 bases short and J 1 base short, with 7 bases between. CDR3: CASSPGGSNQPQHF. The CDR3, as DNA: TGTGCCAGCTCACCGGGAGGGAGCAATCAGCCCCAGCATTTT.

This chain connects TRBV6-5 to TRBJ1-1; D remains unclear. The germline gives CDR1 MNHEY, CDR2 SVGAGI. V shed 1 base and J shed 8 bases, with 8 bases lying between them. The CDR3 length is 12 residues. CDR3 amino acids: CASSYWQGEAFF. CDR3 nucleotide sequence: TGTGCCAGCAGTTACTGGCAAGGGGAAGCTTTCTTT.

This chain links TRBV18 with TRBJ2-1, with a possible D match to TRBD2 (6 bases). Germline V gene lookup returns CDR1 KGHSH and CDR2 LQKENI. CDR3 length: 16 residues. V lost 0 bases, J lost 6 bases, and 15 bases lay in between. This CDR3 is CASSPPSASGGNEQFF. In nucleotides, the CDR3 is TGTGCCAGCTCACCACCCTCAGCCTCCGGGGGCAATGAGCAGTTCTTC.

This chain's CDR3 is CASSLVREAVWAGELFF. The CDR3 nucleotides are TGTGCCAGCAGCTTAGTTCGGGAGGCGGTTTGGGCCGGGGAGCTGTTTTTT. The rearrangement joins TRBV7-2 to TRBJ2-2, with 7 nucleotides matching TRBD2. The CDR3 spans 17 residues. In germline, CDR1 is SGHTA, CDR2 FQGNSA. The ends lost 1 base at V and 6 bases at J; junction bases unmatched: 11.

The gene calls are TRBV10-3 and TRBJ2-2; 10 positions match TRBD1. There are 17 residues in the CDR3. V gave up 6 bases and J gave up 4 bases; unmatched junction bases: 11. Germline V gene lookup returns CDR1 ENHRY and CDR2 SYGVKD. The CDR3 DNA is TGTGCCATCAGCGCGGGACAGGGGAAGAAGGGCACCGGGGAGCTGTTTTTT. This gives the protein CAISAGQGKKGTGELFF.

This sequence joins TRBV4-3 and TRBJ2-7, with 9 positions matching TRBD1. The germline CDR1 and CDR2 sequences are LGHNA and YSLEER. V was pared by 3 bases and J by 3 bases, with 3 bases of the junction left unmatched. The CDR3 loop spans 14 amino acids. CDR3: CASSQWTGVYEQYF. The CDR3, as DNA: TGCGCCAGCAGCCAGTGGACAGGGGTCTACGAGCAGTACTTC.

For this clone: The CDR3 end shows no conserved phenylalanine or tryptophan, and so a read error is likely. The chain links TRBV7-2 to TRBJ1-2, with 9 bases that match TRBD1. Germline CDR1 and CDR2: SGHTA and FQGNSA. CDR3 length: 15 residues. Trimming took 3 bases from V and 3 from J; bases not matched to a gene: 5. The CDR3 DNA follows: TGTGCCAGCAGCTTTACAGGACAGGGGCACTATGGCTACACCCTC. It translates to CASSFTGQGHYGYTL.

CDR3 DNA: TGCGCCAGCAGCTTTAGCGGCGGGGAGACCCAGTACTTC. Its protein product is CASSFSGGETQYF. The rearrangement links TRBV5-1 to TRBJ2-5; D perhaps matches TRBD2 (6 bases). V lost 2 bases and J lost 5, with 10 bases in between. The CDR3 spans 13 residues. The germline V gene encodes CDR1 SGHRS and CDR2 YFSETQ.